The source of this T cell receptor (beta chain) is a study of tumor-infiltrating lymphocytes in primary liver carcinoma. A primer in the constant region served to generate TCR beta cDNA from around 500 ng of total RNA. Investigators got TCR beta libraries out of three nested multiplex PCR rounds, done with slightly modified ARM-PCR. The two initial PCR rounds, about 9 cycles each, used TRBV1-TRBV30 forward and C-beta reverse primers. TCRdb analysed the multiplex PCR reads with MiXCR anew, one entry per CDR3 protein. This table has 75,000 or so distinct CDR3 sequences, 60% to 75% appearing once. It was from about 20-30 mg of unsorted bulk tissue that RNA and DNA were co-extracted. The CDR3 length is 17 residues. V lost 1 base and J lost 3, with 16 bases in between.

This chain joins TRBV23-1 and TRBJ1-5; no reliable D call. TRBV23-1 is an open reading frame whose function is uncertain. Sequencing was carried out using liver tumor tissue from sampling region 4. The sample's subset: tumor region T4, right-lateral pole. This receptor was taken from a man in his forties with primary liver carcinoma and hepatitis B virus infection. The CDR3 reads CASSQWNFGRDNQPQHF. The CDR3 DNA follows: TGCGCCAGCAGTCAATGGAATTTTGGACGAGACAATCAGCCCCAGCATTTT.